This TCR beta chain was sequenced in a study of cytomegalovirus exposure and HLA in healthy donors. In germline, CDR1 is MNHNY, CDR2 SVGAGI (reference sequence). The CDR3 is 14 residues long. Trimming cost V 6 bases and J 6 bases; bases outside gene matches: 9. This clone was seen a few times. Its antigen remains unknown. Study-level findings and limits: Some TCR beta chains (roughly 160 of them) were listed as cytomegalovirus-associated. The authors confirmed in vitro that a few CMV-associated chains were specific for CMV antigens.

Primers for the PCR totalled 60 Vbeta and 13 Jbeta. Some clones are missing from TCRdb's copy, which holds only in-frame ones; the method was immunoSEQ multiplex PCR. The top ten hold just over 8% of the sample, which has more than 100,000 clones, approximately 78% seen once. The rearrangement joins TRBV6-6 to TRBJ1-2, with 8 bases matching TRBD1. The sequence was obtained from a woman aged 50 to 60 in good health and CMV-seropositive. Sequenced input: PBMCs. CDR3 DNA sequence: TGTGCCAGCAGCCAAGGACAGGGCGGTAATGGCTACACCTTC. This translates into CASSQGQGGNGYTF.